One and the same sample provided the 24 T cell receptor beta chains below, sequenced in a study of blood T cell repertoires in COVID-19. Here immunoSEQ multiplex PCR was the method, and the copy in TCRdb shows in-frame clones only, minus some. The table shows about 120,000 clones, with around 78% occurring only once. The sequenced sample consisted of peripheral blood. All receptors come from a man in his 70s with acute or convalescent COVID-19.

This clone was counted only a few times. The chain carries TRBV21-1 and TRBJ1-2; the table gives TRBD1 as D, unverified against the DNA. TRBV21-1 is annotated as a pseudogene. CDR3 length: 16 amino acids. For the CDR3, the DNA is TGTGCCAGCAGCAAATGCCCGGACAGAGGTAACTATGGCTACACCTTC. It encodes CASSKCPDRGNYGYTF.

Here the CDR3 DNA reads TGTGCCAGCTCACCGCAGGGGTATGGCTACACCTTC. As protein: CASSPQGYGYTF. V gene TRBV18 combines with J gene TRBJ1-2; D perhaps matches TRBD1 (6 bases). This CDR3 region has 12 residues. Germline V CDR1 and CDR2: KGHSH, LQKENI. Trimming took off 3 bases at V and 5 bases at J, with 7 bases between the two ends.

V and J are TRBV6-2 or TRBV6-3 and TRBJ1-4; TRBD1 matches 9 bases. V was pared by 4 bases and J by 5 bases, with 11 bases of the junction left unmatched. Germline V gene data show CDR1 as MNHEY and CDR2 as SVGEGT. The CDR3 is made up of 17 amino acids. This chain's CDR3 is CASSSKEQGALNEKLFF. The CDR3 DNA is TGTGCCAGCAGTTCAAAAGAACAGGGGGCCCTAAATGAAAAACTGTTTTTT.

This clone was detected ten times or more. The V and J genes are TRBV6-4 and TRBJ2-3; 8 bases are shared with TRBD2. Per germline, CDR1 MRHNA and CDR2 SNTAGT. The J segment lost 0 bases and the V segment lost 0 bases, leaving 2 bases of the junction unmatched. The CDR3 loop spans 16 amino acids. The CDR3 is CASSDSAGGSTDTQYF. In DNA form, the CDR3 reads TGTGCCAGCAGTGACTCGGCGGGGGGAAGCACAGATACGCAGTATTTT.

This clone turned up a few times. DNA of the CDR3: TGCGCCAGCAGCCGACAACGGACTAGCGGGACCTACAATGAGCAGTTCTTC. This translates into CASSRQRTSGTYNEQFF. The chain carries TRBV4-1 and TRBJ2-1; TRBD2 matches 12 bases. The ends lost 4 bases at V and 2 bases at J; junction bases unmatched: 6. CDR1 and CDR2 from the germline V gene are MGHRA and YSYEKL. The length of the CDR3 is 17 residues.

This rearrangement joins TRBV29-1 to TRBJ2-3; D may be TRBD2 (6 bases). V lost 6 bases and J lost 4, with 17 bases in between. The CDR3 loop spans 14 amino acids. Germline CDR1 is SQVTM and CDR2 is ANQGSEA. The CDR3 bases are TGCAGCGTAGCCGCGGGGCGCGGTTCAGATACGCAGTATTTT. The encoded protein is CSVAAGRGSDTQYF.

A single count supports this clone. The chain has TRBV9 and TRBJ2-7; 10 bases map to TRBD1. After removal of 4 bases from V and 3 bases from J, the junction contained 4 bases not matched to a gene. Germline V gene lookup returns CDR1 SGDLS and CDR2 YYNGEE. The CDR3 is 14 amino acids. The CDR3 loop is CASSTGQGGYEQYF. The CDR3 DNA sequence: TGTGCCAGCAGCACAGGACAGGGGGGCTACGAGCAGTACTTC.

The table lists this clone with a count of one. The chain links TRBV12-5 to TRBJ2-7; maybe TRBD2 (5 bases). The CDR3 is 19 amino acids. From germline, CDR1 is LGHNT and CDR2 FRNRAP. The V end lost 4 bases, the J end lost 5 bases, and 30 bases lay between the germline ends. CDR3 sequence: CASGSPVGLGKGAHDEQYF. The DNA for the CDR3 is TGTGCTAGTGGTTCTCCCGTAGGTCTGGGAAAGGGAGCCCATGACGAGCAGTACTTC.

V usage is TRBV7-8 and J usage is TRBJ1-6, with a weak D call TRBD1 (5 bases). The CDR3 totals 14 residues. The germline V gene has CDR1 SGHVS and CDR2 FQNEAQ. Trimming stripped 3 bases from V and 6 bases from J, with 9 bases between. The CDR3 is CASSFGASNSPLHF. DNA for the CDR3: TGTGCCAGCAGCTTTGGGGCCTCTAATTCACCCCTCCACTTT.

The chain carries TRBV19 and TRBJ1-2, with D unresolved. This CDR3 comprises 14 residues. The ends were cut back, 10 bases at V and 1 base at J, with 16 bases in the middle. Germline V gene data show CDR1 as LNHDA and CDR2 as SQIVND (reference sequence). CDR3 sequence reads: CATISRRDNYGYTF. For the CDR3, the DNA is TGTGCCACCATATCCAGACGGGATAACTATGGCTACACCTTC.

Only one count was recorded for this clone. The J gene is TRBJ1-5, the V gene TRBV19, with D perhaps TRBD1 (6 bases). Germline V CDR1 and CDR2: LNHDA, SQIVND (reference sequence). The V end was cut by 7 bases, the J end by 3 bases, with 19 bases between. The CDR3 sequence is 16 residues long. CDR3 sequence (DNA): TGTGCCAGTACCAGAAGGGTAGGGGGAACCAATCAGCCCCAGCATTTT. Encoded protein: CASTRRVGGTNQPQHF.

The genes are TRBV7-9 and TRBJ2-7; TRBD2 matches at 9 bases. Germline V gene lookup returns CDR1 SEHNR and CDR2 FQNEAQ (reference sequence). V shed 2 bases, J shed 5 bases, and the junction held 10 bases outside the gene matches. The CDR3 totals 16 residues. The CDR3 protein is CASSLWIGGGADEQYF. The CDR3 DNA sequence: TGTGCCAGCAGCTTATGGATTGGCGGGGGGGCCGACGAGCAGTACTTC.

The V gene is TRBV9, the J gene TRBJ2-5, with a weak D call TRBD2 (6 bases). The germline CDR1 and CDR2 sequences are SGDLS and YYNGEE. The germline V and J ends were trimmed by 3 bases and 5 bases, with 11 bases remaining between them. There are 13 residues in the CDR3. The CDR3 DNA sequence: TGTGCCAGCAGCGCCCGGGACTTCGAGACCCAGTACTTC. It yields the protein CASSARDFETQYF.

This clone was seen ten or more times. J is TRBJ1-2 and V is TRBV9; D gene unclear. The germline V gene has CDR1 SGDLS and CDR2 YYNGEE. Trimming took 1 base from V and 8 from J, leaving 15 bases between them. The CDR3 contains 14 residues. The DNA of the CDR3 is TGTGCCAGCAGCGTAATGGGAGATCCGGGAGGCTACACCTTC. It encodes CASSVMGDPGGYTF. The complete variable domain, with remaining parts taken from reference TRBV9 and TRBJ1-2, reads DSGVTQTPKHLITATGQRVTLRCSPRSGDLSVYWYQQSLDQGLQFLIQYYNGEERAKGNILERFSAQQFPDLHSELNLSSLELGDSALYFCASSVMGDPGGYTFGSGTRLTVV.

Here the CDR3 DNA reads TGCGCCAGCAGCCTTCAGACGAACACCGGGGAGCTGTTTTTT. Its translation: CASSLQTNTGELFF. This chain uses TRBV5-1 with TRBJ2-2; D is undetermined. Trimming removed 4 bases from V and 0 bases from J, with 7 bases in between. Germline CDR1 and CDR2: SGHRS and YFSETQ. The CDR3 is made up of 14 amino acids.

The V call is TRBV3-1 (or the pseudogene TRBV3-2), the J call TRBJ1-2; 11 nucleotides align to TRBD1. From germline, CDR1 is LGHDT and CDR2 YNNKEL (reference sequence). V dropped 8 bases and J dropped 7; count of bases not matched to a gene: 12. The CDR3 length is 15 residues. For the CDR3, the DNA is TGTGCCAGCGCGGACAGGGGGCGAGGGGGTTTTGGCTACACCTTC. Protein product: CASADRGRGGFGYTF.

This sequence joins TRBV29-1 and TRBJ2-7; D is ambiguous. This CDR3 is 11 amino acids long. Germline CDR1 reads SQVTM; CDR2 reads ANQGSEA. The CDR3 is CYCGPSYEQYF. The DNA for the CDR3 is TGCTATTGTGGGCCGTCCTACGAGCAGTACTTC.

CDR3 sequence (DNA): TGTGCCAGCAGTGAGGCCAGGGGTTATGAAAAACTGTTTTTT. Translated: CASSEARGYEKLFF. V gene TRBV6-1 combines with J gene TRBJ1-4, with D maybe TRBD1 (6 bases). The length of the CDR3 is 14 residues. V gave up 3 bases and J gave up 6 bases, with 11 bases separating them. Germline CDR1 MNHNS, CDR2 SASEGT.

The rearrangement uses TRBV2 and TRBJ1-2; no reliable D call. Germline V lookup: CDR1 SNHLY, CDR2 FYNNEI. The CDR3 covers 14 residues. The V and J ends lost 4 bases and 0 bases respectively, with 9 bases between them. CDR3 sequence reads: CASSAQTANYGYTF. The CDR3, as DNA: TGTGCCAGCAGTGCTCAAACAGCTAACTATGGCTACACCTTC.

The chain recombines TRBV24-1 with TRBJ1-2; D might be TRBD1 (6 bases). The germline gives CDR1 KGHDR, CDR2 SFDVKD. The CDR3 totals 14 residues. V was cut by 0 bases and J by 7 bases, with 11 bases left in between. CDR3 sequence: CATSDLPRGGGYTF. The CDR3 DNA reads TGTGCCACCAGTGATTTGCCCAGGGGCGGTGGCTACACCTTC.

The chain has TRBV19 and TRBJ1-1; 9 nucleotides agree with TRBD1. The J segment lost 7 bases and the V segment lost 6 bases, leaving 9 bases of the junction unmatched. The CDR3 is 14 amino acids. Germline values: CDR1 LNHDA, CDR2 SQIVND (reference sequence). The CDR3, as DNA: TGTGCCAGTAGGGCTAACAGGGGGCGGGTTGAAGCTTTCTTT. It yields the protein CASRANRGRVEAFF.

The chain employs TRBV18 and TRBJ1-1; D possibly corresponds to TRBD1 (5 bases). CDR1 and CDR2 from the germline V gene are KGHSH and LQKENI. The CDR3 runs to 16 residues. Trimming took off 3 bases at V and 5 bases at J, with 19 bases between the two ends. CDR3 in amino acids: CASSPSTPSEGTEAFF. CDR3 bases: TGTGCCAGCTCACCTTCGACCCCTTCGGAGGGGACTGAAGCTTTCTTT.

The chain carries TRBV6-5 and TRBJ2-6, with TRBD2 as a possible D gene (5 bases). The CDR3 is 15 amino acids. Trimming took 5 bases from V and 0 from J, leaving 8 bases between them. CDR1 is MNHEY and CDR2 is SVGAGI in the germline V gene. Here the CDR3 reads CASSRGSSGANVLTF. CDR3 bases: TGTGCCAGCAGTCGGGGTAGCTCTGGGGCCAACGTCCTGACTTTC.

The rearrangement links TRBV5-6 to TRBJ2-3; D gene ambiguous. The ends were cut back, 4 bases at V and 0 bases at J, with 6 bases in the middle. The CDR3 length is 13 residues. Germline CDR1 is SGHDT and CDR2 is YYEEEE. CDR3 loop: CASSQYSTDTQYF. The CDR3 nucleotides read TGTGCCAGCAGCCAGTATAGCACAGATACGCAGTATTTT.